Listed below are T cell receptor beta chains from one sample, sequenced in a study of cytomegalovirus exposure and HLA in healthy donors. Produced via immunoSEQ multiplex PCR; TCRdb's table is partial and in-frame only. The repertoire has some 200,000 clones, about 13% of them found once; the top ten carry about 7.8%. The source material was PBMCs. Receptors originate from a man in his fifties or sixties in good health and CMV-seropositive. Both conserved end residues are part of each CDR3. D genes are given only for firm matches. Size values are once, few and many counts, or a class for expanded clones, and some rows have none.

J gene	CDR3 length	V gene	clone size	D gene	CDR3 DNA	CDR3 protein
TRBJ2-5	14	TRBV2	few	.	TGTGCCAGCAGTGAGCAGGGGAGGGGCGAGACCCAGTACTTC	CASSEQGRGETQYF
TRBJ2-3	17	TRBV11-2	few	TRBD2	TGTGCCAGCACCTGGCCCCTAGCGGGGGGGCCGGCAGATACGCAGTATTTT	CASTWPLAGGPADTQYF
TRBJ1-2	16	TRBV10-3	.	TRBD1	TGTGCCATCAGTGAGTCTCATGAGGGACAGGGGTTTGGCTACACCTTC	CAISESHEGQGFGYTF
TRBJ1-1	14	TRBV6-5	few	TRBD1	TGTGCCAGCAGAAGACAGGGGGCGAACACTGAAGCTTTCTTT	CASRRQGANTEAFF
TRBJ1-2	13	TRBV2	few	.	TGTGCCAGCAGTGACCAGGGAATCTATGGCTACACCTTC	CASSDQGIYGYTF
TRBJ2-3	15	TRBV6-5	many	.	TGTGCCAGCAGTCGGACGGGACTTCCCACAGATACGCAGTATTTT	CASSRTGLPTDTQYF
TRBJ2-3	15	TRBV27	.	TRBD2	TGTGCCAGCAGTCCCCTCGGGGGGGGCACAGATACGCAGTATTTT	CASSPLGGGTDTQYF
TRBJ1-5	14	TRBV6-6	.	TRBD1	TGTGCCAGCAAGACGACAGGGCGGTATCAGCCCCAGCATTTT	CASKTTGRYQPQHF
TRBJ1-1	17	TRBV15	.	TRBD1	TGTGCCACCAGCAGGGGCCTGACAGGGAATGAGGTCACTGAAGCTTTCTTT	CATSRGLTGNEVTEAFF
TRBJ2-5	16	TRBV5-1	few	.	TGCGCCAGCAGCAATTCACTAGCCTCCCTGATAGAGACCCAGTACTTC	CASSNSLASLIETQYF
TRBJ1-6	15	TRBV25-1	few	.	TGTGCCAGCAGTCTAGGGGGGGCAGGGAATTCACCCCTCCACTTT	CASSLGGAGNSPLHF
TRBJ1-4	14	TRBV28	.	.	TGTGCCAGCAGGGACAGCGCAACTAATGAAAAACTGTTTTTT	CASRDSATNEKLFF
TRBJ2-1	17	TRBV30	.	TRBD2	TGTGCCTGGAGTGTACAGGCCAGCGGGGGGGCCAGGGATGAGCAGTTCTTC	CAWSVQASGGARDEQFF
TRBJ1-4	14	TRBV7-9	.	TRBD1	TGTGCCAGCAGCTTAAGGACAGGGGCTGAAGAACTGTTTTTT	CASSLRTGAEELFF
TRBJ2-2	15	TRBV29-1	.	.	TGCAGCGTTGAGGGGACACGATATAACACCGGGGAGCTGTTTTTT	CSVEGTRYNTGELFF
TRBJ1-5	14	TRBV4-1	few	.	TGCGCCAGCAGCCAAGAGACGGGAAATCAGCCCCAGCATTTT	CASSQETGNQPQHF
TRBJ1-2	13	TRBV11-2	.	.	TGTGCCAGCAGCAGAGACAGGAACTATGGCTACACCTTC	CASSRDRNYGYTF
TRBJ2-6	18	TRBV27	.	TRBD1	TGTGCCAGTTGTCCAAGGGACAGCTTCGGCTCTGGGGCCAACGTCCTGACTTTC	CASCPRDSFGSGANVLTF
TRBJ2-1	13	TRBV15	.	TRBD1	TGTGCCACCAGCAGGACAGGGAATGGTGAGCAGTTCTTC	CATSRTGNGEQFF
TRBJ2-1	14	TRBV11-2	few	TRBD2	TGTGCCAGCAGCTTAGATGGTCCCAGCGGGGCGCAGTTCTTC	CASSLDGPSGAQFF
TRBJ2-7	14	TRBV4-3	few	.	TGCGCCAGCAGCCAAGATAGAGGTCCCTACGAGCAGTACTTC	CASSQDRGPYEQYF
TRBJ1-1	16	TRBV10-2	few	TRBD1	TGCGCCAGCAGTGATATACAGGGGACGATGAACACTGAAGCTTTCTTT	CASSDIQGTMNTEAFF
TRBJ2-1	17	TRBV12-5	few	TRBD2	TGTGCTAGTGGTTTGGACCCTAGACTAGCGGGGGACAATGAGCAGTTCTTC	CASGLDPRLAGDNEQFF
TRBJ2-3	15	TRBV29-1	.	.	TGCAGCGTTGGGAAGGGGCTAGAGAGGACAGATACGCAGTATTTT	CSVGKGLERTDTQYF
TRBJ2-3	17	TRBV7-3	.	.	TGTGCCAGCAGCTTAGACCCAGCGCGGTCGGTAACAGATACGCAGTATTTT	CASSLDPARSVTDTQYF
TRBJ2-2	14	TRBV19	.	.	TGTGCCAGTAGTATGCAGGGCTGGGGCGGGGAGCTGTTTTTT	CASSMQGWGGELFF
TRBJ2-4	14	TRBV7-2	few	.	TGTGCCAGCAGCCCCCACCTAGAGGGAGACATTCAGTACTTC	CASSPHLEGDIQYF
TRBJ2-2	13	TRBV14	few	.	TGTGCCAGCAGCTTCGTTCCCACCGGGGAGCTGTTTTTT	CASSFVPTGELFF
TRBJ1-1	13	TRBV7-9	few	.	TGTGCCAGCAGCTTAGATTGGGCGGGTGAAGCTTTCTTT	CASSLDWAGEAFF
TRBJ1-5	13	TRBV30	.	TRBD1	TGTGCCTGGGGCCGGGACAGCAATCAGCACCAGCATTTT	CAWGRDSNQHQHF
TRBJ2-5	14	TRBV19	.	TRBD1	TGTGCCAGTAGTATAGAAGGGGGCGTGAAGACCCAGTACTTC	CASSIEGGVKTQYF
TRBJ2-2	15	TRBV6-6	.	TRBD1	TGTGCCAGCAGATCGGGACAGGGCTACACCGGGGAGCTGTTTTTT	CASRSGQGYTGELFF
TRBJ2-7	16	TRBV7-2	.	TRBD1	TGTGCCAGCAGCTCTCGGACAGGGCGAGGGGATCGCGAGCAGTACTTC	CASSSRTGRGDREQYF
TRBJ2-5	16	TRBV9	.	.	TGTGCCAGCAGCGTAGGGGCCCTACGGTACCAAGAGACCCAGTACTTC	CASSVGALRYQETQYF
TRBJ2-1	15	TRBV9	once	TRBD2	TGTGCCAGCAGCGTAGAGTGGGGGGGTTACAATGAGCAGTTCTTC	CASSVEWGGYNEQFF
TRBJ1-2	14	TRBV7-2	few	TRBD1	TGTGCCAGCAGTGGGAACAGGGGGGAGGGAGGCTACACCTTC	CASSGNRGEGGYTF
TRBJ2-2	16	TRBV11-2	.	TRBD1	TGTGCCAGCAGCTTAGGGGGGGACAGGGTCAGCGGGGAGCTGTTTTTT	CASSLGGDRVSGELFF
TRBJ2-1	16	TRBV9	.	.	TGTGCCAGCAGCGGCCCAGGGGTACCCTCCTACAATGAGCAGTTCTTC	CASSGPGVPSYNEQFF
TRBJ1-2	13	TRBV5-6	few	.	TGTGCCAGCAGATTGGACCTCGCTAAAGGCTACACCTTC	CASRLDLAKGYTF
TRBJ1-3	13	TRBV5-1	.	TRBD1	TGCGCCAGCAGCCCAGACAGGGAACACACCATATATTTT	CASSPDREHTIYF
TRBJ2-5	12	TRBV28	.	.	TGTGCCGGTGGACATCCGGCGGAGACCCAGTACTTC	CAGGHPAETQYF
TRBJ1-6	14	TRBV12-5	few	.	TGTGCTAGTGGTTTGGACGGCTATAATTCACCCCTCCACTTT	CASGLDGYNSPLHF
TRBJ2-2	15	TRBV2	.	TRBD1	TGTGCCAGCAGAGGACAGGGGGCGGGCACCGGGGAGCTGTTTTTT	CASRGQGAGTGELFF
TRBJ1-1	14	TRBV7-8	few	.	TGTGCCAGCAGCTTAGGTAGCCGGGACACTGAAGCTTTCTTT	CASSLGSRDTEAFF
TRBJ1-1	14	TRBV2	few	TRBD1	TGTGCCAGCAGATGGACAGGGATTGACACTGAAGCTTTCTTT	CASRWTGIDTEAFF
TRBJ1-1	14	TRBV5-1	few	.	TGCGCCAGCAGCTTGCCAGGGAGGCCCACTGAAGCTTTCTTT	CASSLPGRPTEAFF
TRBJ1-2	14	TRBV7-9	few	TRBD1	TGTGCCAGCAGCTTAGGGGACAGAAGCCGTGGCTACACCTTC	CASSLGDRSRGYTF
TRBJ2-2	16	TRBV5-6	few	TRBD1	TGTGCCAGCAGCTTACAGGGGCCATCGAACACCGGGGAGCTGTTTTTT	CASSLQGPSNTGELFF
TRBJ2-3	17	TRBV9	.	TRBD2	TGTGCCAGCAGCCTAAAAGCAGCGGGGGGGCACACAGATACGCAGTATTTT	CASSLKAAGGHTDTQYF
TRBJ1-2	11	TRBV20-1	.	.	TGCAGTGCATGGGGGGGGTATGGCTACACCTTC	CSAWGGYGYTF
TRBJ1-2	12	TRBV10-3	.	TRBD1	TGTGCCATCAGTGATTTAAACAGGGGGTACACCTTC	CAISDLNRGYTF
TRBJ1-5	15	TRBV19	once	.	TGTGCCAGTAGTATCCGTTCGGGTTATAATCAGCCCCAGCATTTT	CASSIRSGYNQPQHF
TRBJ1-2	13	TRBV7-2	few	.	TGTGCCAGCAGCTCGGGGGGCGGGCTCTCCTACACCTTC	CASSSGGGLSYTF
TRBJ1-1	13	TRBV2	few	TRBD1	TGTGCCAGCAGAATACAGGGGGGCACTGAAGCTTTCTTT	CASRIQGGTEAFF
TRBJ1-1	14	TRBV6-6	.	.	TGTGCCAGCAGTTACTCGTGGGGGGAGACTGAAGCTTTCTTT	CASSYSWGETEAFF